Listed below are T cell receptor beta chains from one sample, sequenced in a study of OX40 agonist ivuxolimab in advanced cancers. Some clones are missing from TCRdb's copy, which holds only in-frame ones; the method was immunoSEQ multiplex PCR. The table has tens of thousands of clones, around 90% seen once. The source was CD4+ or CD8+ T cells sorted from blood, collected in a trial of the OX40 agonist ivuxolimab. These receptors were taken from an adult with an advanced solid tumor such as melanoma, head and neck, liver or kidney cancer. Each CDR3 is given with its conserved first and last residue. Each record gives: clone size, D gene, J gene, V gene, CDR3 DNA, CDR3 protein. D genes are given only for firm matches. Not every row has a clone size; where given, it reads once, few, many or a size class.

NA TRBD1 TRBJ1-4 TRBV19 TGTGCCAGTAGTAACACAGGGGTAGGAGCGGGAAAAGAAAAACTGTTTTTT CASSNTGVGAGKEKLFF
NA TRBD1 TRBJ1-5 TRBV6-5 TGTGCCAGCAGTTCAACAGGGGGTAGCAATCAGCCCCAGCATTTT CASSSTGGSNQPQHF
NA NA TRBJ1-4 TRBV28 TGTGCCAGCAGAACACATCCAGGGGCCAATGAAAAACTGTTTTTT CASRTHPGANEKLFF
NA NA TRBJ2-7 TRBV29-1 TGCAGCGTCCGCGGAGACGGGGAGTCCTACGAGCAGTACTTC CSVRGDGESYEQYF
NA NA TRBJ2-3 TRBV6-5 TGTGCCAGCAGCCGACCGGACATGACGGCGCAGTATTTT CASSRPDMTAQYF
NA NA TRBJ1-4 TRBV13 TGTGCCAGCAGCCAGACCACAAAGGAAAAACTGTTTTTT CASSQTTKEKLFF
NA TRBD1 TRBJ2-3 TRBV19 TGTGCCAGTAGTATCGGGACAGGAGGCACAGATACGCAGTATTTT CASSIGTGGTDTQYF
NA NA TRBJ2-2 TRBV15 TGTGCCACCAGCAGGGGGTCCCGCACCGGGGAGCTGTTTTTT CATSRGSRTGELFF
NA NA TRBJ2-7 TRBV6-5 TGTGCCAGCAGGGGACGGGTGAGCTCCTACGAGCAGTACTTC CASRGRVSSYEQYF
NA NA TRBJ2-7 TRBV10-2 TGCGCCAGCAGTGAGGAGGTGGGATACTACTACGAGCAGTACTTC CASSEEVGYYYEQYF
NA NA TRBJ2-7 TRBV30 TGTGCCTGGACTAGGGGAACAGGGCACGGGCAGTACTTC CAWTRGTGHGQYF
NA NA TRBJ1-5 TRBV7-2 TGTGCCAGCAGCTTAGCCCCAACGGTCAATCAGCCCCAGCATTTT CASSLAPTVNQPQHF
NA NA TRBJ2-2 TRBV5-8 TGTGCCAGCACGCCTCGGGTTAGGGGGGAGCTGTTTTTT CASTPRVRGELFF
once NA TRBJ2-2 TRBV5-6 TGTGCCAGCAGCTTGTACAGTTGGACCGGGGAGCTGTTTTTT CASSLYSWTGELFF
once NA TRBJ2-1 TRBV7-2 TGTGCCAGCAGCTTAGTAGGTTACAATGAGCAGTTCTTC CASSLVGYNEQFF
NA TRBD1 TRBJ2-7 TRBV13 TGTGCCAGCAGCCCTAGAGGGACAGGACAGCCCTACGAGCAGTACTTC CASSPRGTGQPYEQYF
NA NA TRBJ2-1 TRBV21-1 TGTGCCAGCAAAGGGAAGAGCGGAGGATACAATGAGCAGTTCTTC CASKGKSGGYNEQFF
NA NA TRBJ2-3 TRBV5-4 TGTGCCAGCAGCTTGGTTGGTCTCGGACGGAACACAGATACGCAGTATTTT CASSLVGLGRNTDTQYF
NA TRBD1 TRBJ2-7 TRBV5-4 TGTGCCAGCAGCTTGTACCAGGGGGCCTACGAGCAGTACTTC CASSLYQGAYEQYF
NA NA TRBJ2-1 TRBV7-8 TGTGCCAGCAGCTTGTGGAGCCACCGGGGAAGTGAGCAGTTCTTC CASSLWSHRGSEQFF
NA TRBD2 TRBJ2-7 TRBV5-4 TGTGCCAGCAGCCCTGCTGCGGGAGGGAACTACGAGCAGTACTTC CASSPAAGGNYEQYF
NA NA TRBJ2-1 TRBV9 TGTGCCAGCAGCGTAGAGTCTGAACCGACCCCTGAGCAGTTCTTC CASSVESEPTPEQFF
NA TRBD1 TRBJ1-4 TRBV29-1 TGCAGCGCTACGGACAGGGGAAATGAAAAACTGTTTTTT CSATDRGNEKLFF
NA NA TRBJ2-7 TRBV19 TGTGCCAGTAGTCAAGTGGGAGGAGGCGAGCAGTACTTC CASSQVGGGEQYF
NA NA TRBJ1-1 TRBV5-1 TGCGCCAGCAGCTTGTTGGGTTTGACTGAAGCTTTCTTT CASSLLGLTEAFF
NA NA TRBJ1-2 TRBV27 TGTGCCAGCAGTTCAGCCCCTGGGGGCGGCTACACCTTC CASSSAPGGGYTF
once NA TRBJ2-7 TRBV19 TGTGCCAGTAGTATGGGGCAGCCCTACGAGCAGTACTTC CASSMGQPYEQYF
NA TRBD2 TRBJ2-7 TRBV30 TGTGCCTGGAGTGTACGCGGGAGGGCCGTCGACGAGCAGTACTTC CAWSVRGRAVDEQYF
NA NA TRBJ2-2 TRBV9 TGTGCCAGCAGCGCCAGCGGAGGGGGCTCCGGGGAGCTGTTTTTT CASSASGGGSGELFF
NA TRBD1 TRBJ1-2 TRBV6-5 TGTGCCAGCAATCCGACAGGGGTTAGTAGCGGCTACACCTTC CASNPTGVSSGYTF
once NA TRBJ2-5 TRBV7-8 TGTGCCAGCAGCTTAATTTCGGGGATTTTCGAAGAGACCCAGTACTTC CASSLISGIFEETQYF
NA NA TRBJ1-5 TRBV5-5 TGTGCCAGCAGCTTGGATCGGACGAACAATCAGCCCCAGCATTTT CASSLDRTNNQPQHF
once TRBD2 TRBJ2-7 TRBV27 TGTGCCAGCAGACCGGGACTAGCGGGAGGGGAGCAGTACTTC CASRPGLAGGEQYF
few NA TRBJ1-5 TRBV4-1 TGCGCCAGCAGCCAAATCGGGGGCAATCAGCCCCAGCATTTT CASSQIGGNQPQHF
NA NA TRBJ2-3 TRBV10-1 TGCGCCAGCAGTGAGTCCAGGGAAGGGGATACGCAGTATTTT CASSESREGDTQYF
NA TRBD1 TRBJ2-2 TRBV19 TGTGCCAGTAGTTTAACACACCGGGACAGCGAGAACACCGGGGAGCTGTTTTTT CASSLTHRDSENTGELFF
few NA TRBJ2-1 TRBV7-8 TGTGCCAGCAGCTTAGGGTATAGGGCGGGTTACGAGCAGTTCTTC CASSLGYRAGYEQFF
NA NA TRBJ1-2 TRBV19 TGTGCCAGTAGTATGGTGGGGGACATTGGCTACACCTTC CASSMVGDIGYTF
NA NA TRBJ2-3 TRBV15 TGTGCCACCAGCAGAGATGTCGACAGCACAGATACGCAGTATTTT CATSRDVDSTDTQYF
NA NA TRBJ2-5 TRBV7-9 TGTGCCAGCAGCCTCAAAGGGGGGTTACAAGAGACCCAGTACTTC CASSLKGGLQETQYF
NA NA TRBJ2-3 TRBV6-5 TGTGCCAGCAGTTATTCGAGCACAGATACGCAGTATTTT CASSYSSTDTQYF
NA NA TRBJ1-1 TRBV2 TGTGCCAGCACCCGAAGGGGGGTCGGAACTGAAGCTTTCTTT CASTRRGVGTEAFF
medium-sized TRBD2 TRBJ2-7 TRBV5-4 TGTGCCAGCAGCCCTGGGACTAGCGGGACCTACGAGCAGTACTTC CASSPGTSGTYEQYF
NA NA TRBJ2-7 TRBV13 TGTGCCAGCAGCGCGGACAATAGCGGCTACGAGCAGTACTTC CASSADNSGYEQYF
NA NA TRBJ2-7 TRBV4-1 TGCGCCAGCAGCCAAGGACACGGGGACTACGAGCAGTACTTC CASSQGHGDYEQYF
NA NA TRBJ1-2 TRBV4-3 TGCGCCAGCAGCCAAGTCAACGGCGGTAACTATGGCTACACCTTC CASSQVNGGNYGYTF